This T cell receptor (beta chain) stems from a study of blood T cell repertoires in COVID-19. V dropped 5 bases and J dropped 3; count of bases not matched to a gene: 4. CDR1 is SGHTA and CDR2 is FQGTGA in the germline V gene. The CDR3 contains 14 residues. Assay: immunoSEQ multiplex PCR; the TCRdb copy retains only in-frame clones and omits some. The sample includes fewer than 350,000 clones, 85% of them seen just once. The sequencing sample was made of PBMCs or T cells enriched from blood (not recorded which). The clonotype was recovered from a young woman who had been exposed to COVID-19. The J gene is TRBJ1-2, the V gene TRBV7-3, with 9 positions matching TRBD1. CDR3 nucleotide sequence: TGTGCCAGCAGCACGGGACAGGGTTACTATGGCTACACCTTC. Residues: CASSTGQGYYGYTF.